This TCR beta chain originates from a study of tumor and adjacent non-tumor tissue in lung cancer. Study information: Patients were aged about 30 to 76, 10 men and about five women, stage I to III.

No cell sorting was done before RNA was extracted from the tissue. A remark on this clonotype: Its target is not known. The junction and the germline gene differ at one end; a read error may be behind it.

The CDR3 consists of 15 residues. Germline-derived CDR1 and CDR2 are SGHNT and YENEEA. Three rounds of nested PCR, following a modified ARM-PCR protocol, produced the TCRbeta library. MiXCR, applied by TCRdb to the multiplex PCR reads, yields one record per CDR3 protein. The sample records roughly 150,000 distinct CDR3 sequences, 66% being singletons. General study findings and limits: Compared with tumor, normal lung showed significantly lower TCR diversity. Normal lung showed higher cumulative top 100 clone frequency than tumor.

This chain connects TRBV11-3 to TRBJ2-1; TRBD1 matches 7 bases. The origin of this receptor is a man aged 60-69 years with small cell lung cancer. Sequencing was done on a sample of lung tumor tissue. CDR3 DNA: TGTGTCAGCAGGATGGGACAGCAATCCTACAATGAGCAGTTCTTC. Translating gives CVSRMGQQSYNEQFF.